This T cell receptor beta chain was retrieved from a study of early T cells in non-severe SARS-CoV-2 infection. Study in general: With bulk RNA from unsorted whole blood as input, sequencing yielded unpaired chains.

This clonotype was picked up many times. Antigen: not known. Study-wide findings and caveats: VDJdb-based annotation leaned toward anti-spike CD8 responses and missed private and CD4 specificities.

This CDR3 contains 14 residues. Germline V gene sequence: CDR1 SGHRS, CDR2 YFSETQ. Trimming pared 3 bases from V and 5 bases from J, leaving 12 bases between. Attachment of unique molecular identifiers to individual cDNA molecules was performed. TCRdb re-analysed the 5' RACE reads in MiXCR, keeping a single row per CDR3 protein. The sample includes around 39,000 distinct CDR3 sequences, approximately 7.9% seen only once; the top ten take roughly an eighth. The sequencing here drew on whole blood, taken at baseline. This chain uses TRBV5-1 with TRBJ2-1; D may correspond to TRBD1 or TRBD2 (5 bases each). The receptor was derived from an adult who was a healthcare worker with PCR-confirmed SARS-CoV-2 infection or an uninfected control (not recorded which). CDR3 loop: CASSWRGDNNEQFF. CDR3 sequence (DNA): TGCGCCAGCAGCTGGAGAGGGGATAACAATGAGCAGTTCTTC.